Listed here are 25 T cell receptor beta chains from one sample, sequenced in a study of cytomegalovirus exposure and HLA in healthy donors. Produced via immunoSEQ multiplex PCR; TCRdb's table is partial and in-frame only. The sample records 80,000 to 100,000 clones, roughly 90% being singletons. The source material was PBMCs. These receptors were obtained from a man in his late teens or twenties in good health and CMV-seropositive.

J is TRBJ2-2 and V is TRBV6-6; possibly TRBD1 for D (6 bases). CDR1 and CDR2 from the germline V gene are MNHNY and SVGAGI (reference sequence). With 6 bases removed from V and 1 base from J, the gap between germline ends came to 15 bases. This CDR3 contains 16 residues. CDR3 sequence reads: CASSRRTGQNTGELFF. CDR3 sequence (DNA): TGTGCCAGCAGCCGACGGACGGGACAGAACACCGGGGAGCTGTTTTTT.

This clone came up a few times. The rearrangement joins TRBV10-2 to TRBJ2-2; D possibly corresponds to TRBD2 (5 bases). Germline assignment: CDR1 WSHSY and CDR2 SAAADI. The CDR3 has 14 amino acids. The V gene lost 6 bases and the J gene lost 4 bases, with 12 bases spanning the gap. The CDR3 here is CASSLRLLTGELFF. DNA for the CDR3: TGCGCCAGCAGCCTCAGACTACTCACCGGGGAGCTGTTTTTT.

This clone appeared a few times. The V and J genes are TRBV18 and TRBJ2-5; possibly TRBD1 for D (6 bases). CDR3 size: 14 residues. V was trimmed by 2 bases and J by 1 base, leaving 8 bases between them. The germline V gene has CDR1 KGHSH and CDR2 LQKENI. Here the CDR3 reads CASSPRGFQETQYF. CDR3 in DNA: TGTGCCAGCTCACCAAGGGGGTTCCAAGAGACCCAGTACTTC. The full variable domain, completed using reference TRBV18 and TRBJ2-5, is NAGVMQNPRHLVRRRGQEARLRCSPMKGHSHVYWYRQLPEEGLKFMVYLQKENIIDESGMPKERFSAEFPKEGPSILRIQQVVRGDSAAYFCASSPRGFQETQYFGPGTRLLVL.

V is TRBV19 and J is TRBJ1-2; TRBD1 matches at 8 bases. Per the germline V gene, CDR1 is LNHDA and CDR2 is SQIVND (reference sequence). There are 16 residues in the CDR3. The V and J ends lost 6 bases and 4 bases, in that order; junction bases with no gene match: 13. The CDR3 region has the DNA TGTGCCAGTAGATGGGACAGGATGGGGATGGGCTATGGCTACACCTTC. It is translated as CASRWDRMGMGYGYTF.

The CDR3 region is CASSRISGWGSVSYEQYF. Written as DNA, the CDR3 is TGTGCCAGCAGCCGCATTAGCGGCTGGGGGTCAGTTTCCTACGAGCAGTACTTC. The rearrangement links TRBV5-6 to TRBJ2-7, with D possibly matching TRBD2 (6 bases). This CDR3 is built from 18 residues. Between the trimmed V and J ends, which lost 4 bases and 1 base, there was a span of 24 bases. Germline CDR1 SGHDT, CDR2 YYEEEE.

CDR3 DNA sequence: TGTGCCAGCAGTCCCCTGACTAGCGGGAGCCTTGAGCAGTTCTTC. Protein: CASSPLTSGSLEQFF. The chain combines TRBV6-5 with TRBJ2-1; 12 bases are shared with TRBD2. CDR3 size: 15 residues. The germline CDR1 and CDR2 sequences are MNHEY and SVGAGI. V lost 5 bases, J lost 9 bases, and 8 bases stayed unmatched.

This rearrangement joins TRBV7-6 to TRBJ2-3, with no clear D. V was clipped by 3 bases and J by 10 bases, with 23 bases between them. Germline CDR1 reads SGHVS; CDR2 reads FNYEAQ. The CDR3 has 16 amino acids. The CDR3 loop reads CASSLESGGGVIAQYF. The CDR3 nucleotides read TGTGCCAGCAGCTTGGAGTCCGGCGGTGGAGTAATCGCGCAGTATTTT.

This clone was counted a single time. The V and J genes are TRBV6-1 and TRBJ2-1; 12 nucleotides match TRBD1. Losses at the gene ends were 7 bases for V and 15 bases for J; bases not matched to a gene: 16. CDR1 is MNHNS and CDR2 is SASEGT in the germline V gene. CDR3 length: 15 amino acids. CDR3 nucleotides: TGTGCCAGCACCTACACGGGACAGGGGGCGAATGATCGGTTCTTC. It yields the protein CASTYTGQGANDRFF.

The chain carries TRBV10-3 and TRBJ2-3; tentatively, D is TRBD1 (5 bases). The CDR3 extends over 17 amino acids. Germline CDR1 ENHRY, CDR2 SYGVKD. Deletions cut 10 bases from V and 0 bases from J, with 23 bases between. The CDR3 sequence is CATKNRSRQGSTDTQYF. CDR3 coding DNA: TGTGCCACCAAGAACCGAAGCCGGCAGGGCAGCACAGATACGCAGTATTTT.

V is TRBV4-2 and J is TRBJ2-1, with D perhaps TRBD2 (5 bases). Trimming took 1 base from V and 0 from J, leaving 13 bases between them. The germline V gene has CDR1 LGHNA and CDR2 YNFKEQ. The CDR3 totals 17 residues. The CDR3, as DNA: TGTGCCAGCAGCCAAGGGGCCGGGGAGAGCTCCTACAATGAGCAGTTCTTC. This sequence encodes CASSQGAGESSYNEQFF.

The chain links TRBV2 to TRBJ1-2; TRBD1 might be the D (5 bases). Trimming pared 8 bases from V and 4 bases from J, leaving 14 bases between. Germline CDR1 reads SNHLY; CDR2 reads FYNNEI. The CDR3 totals 13 residues. The CDR3 is CASGMTVGYGYTF. The CDR3 DNA is TGTGCCAGCGGAATGACAGTGGGCTATGGCTACACCTTC.

The rearrangement links TRBV18 to TRBJ2-7; 8 bases match TRBD2. Looked up from germline, CDR1 is KGHSH and CDR2 is LQKENI. After removal of 5 bases from V and 6 bases from J, the junction contained 12 bases not matched to a gene. This CDR3 contains 15 residues. CDR3 loop: CASSSGGAGVSEQYF. The DNA of the CDR3 is TGTGCCAGCTCATCCGGGGGGGCCGGAGTCTCCGAGCAGTACTTC.

J is TRBJ2-1 and V is TRBV7-2; D ambiguous. The CDR3 covers 12 residues. V lost 5 bases to trimming and J lost 12 bases, with 14 bases between them. Germline CDR1 SGHTA, CDR2 FQGNSA. In DNA, the CDR3 is TGTGCCAGCAGCCGAGATTCGGGTGTGCAGTTCTTC. This encodes CASSRDSGVQFF.

The chain recombines TRBV19 with TRBJ2-3, with TRBD2 as a possible D gene (5 bases). The CDR3 spans 15 residues. Per the germline V gene, CDR1 is LNHDA and CDR2 is SQIVND (reference sequence). The V end lost 3 bases, the J end lost 5 bases, and 15 bases lay between the germline ends. CDR3 sequence reads: CASSITWTPGDTQYF. Here the CDR3 DNA reads TGTGCCAGTAGTATCACATGGACTCCCGGAGATACGCAGTATTTT.

This chain links TRBV29-1 with TRBJ2-1; 7 bases map to TRBD2. The CDR3 totals 15 residues. The germline V gene encodes CDR1 SQVTM and CDR2 ANQGSEA. The V segment lost 6 bases and the J segment 3 bases; nucleotides outside the gene matches: 11. This CDR3 is CSVATSAGDYNEQFF. In DNA, the CDR3 is TGCAGCGTGGCAACTAGCGCGGGGGACTACAATGAGCAGTTCTTC.

The V gene is TRBV10-3, the J gene TRBJ2-3; 10 bases agree with TRBD2. The ends lost 4 bases at V and 1 base at J; junction bases unmatched: 2. Germline V gene data show CDR1 as ENHRY and CDR2 as SYGVKD. The CDR3 totals 15 residues. The CDR3 DNA follows: TGTGCCATCAGTGGAGGGACTAGCGGCACAGATACGCAGTATTTT. Its protein product is CAISGGTSGTDTQYF.

The chain links TRBV15 to TRBJ2-3, with 14 positions matching TRBD2. The junction had 9 bases not matched to a gene; V was cut back by 1 base and J by 0 bases. Germline V gives CDR1 LNHNV, CDR2 YYDKDF (reference sequence). The CDR3 contains 20 residues. CDR3 loop: CATSRAPRRLAGGSTDTQYF. Here the CDR3 DNA reads TGTGCCACCAGCAGAGCCCCCCGCAGACTAGCGGGAGGGAGCACAGATACGCAGTATTTT.

The chain employs TRBV6-1 and TRBJ1-2; D call uncertain. The germline V and J ends were trimmed by 3 bases and 8 bases, with 16 bases remaining between them. The CDR3 is 14 amino acids. Looked up from germline, CDR1 is MNHNS and CDR2 is SASEGT. Written as DNA, the CDR3 is TGTGCCAGCAGTGAGGCAGGCCCGTTTCAAGGCTACACCTTC. This codes for CASSEAGPFQGYTF.

V gene TRBV7-9 combines with J gene TRBJ1-3; D is ambiguous. Trimming pared 1 base from V and 4 bases from J, leaving 11 bases between. This CDR3 comprises 15 residues. Germline V lookup: CDR1 SEHNR, CDR2 FQNEAQ (reference sequence). The DNA of the CDR3 is TGTGCCAGCAGCTTAGACGGGAGTATCGGAAACACCATATATTTT. Amino acids: CASSLDGSIGNTIYF.

V gene TRBV5-4 combines with J gene TRBJ2-1; 7 nucleotides match TRBD2. The CDR3 has 16 residues. CDR1 is SGHNT, CDR2 YYREEE, per germline (reference sequence). V was clipped by 4 bases and J by 4 bases; unmatched bases: 11. DNA for the CDR3: TGTGCCAGCAGCCCACGGGATGGCGGGAGATACAATGAGCAGTTCTTC. This gives the protein CASSPRDGGRYNEQFF.

The chain couples TRBV5-4 to TRBJ2-7; D might be TRBD1 (5 bases). Germline V gene data show CDR1 as SGHNT and CDR2 as YYREEE (reference sequence). CDR3 size: 15 residues. V dropped 0 bases and J dropped 2 bases, with 12 bases sitting between them. The DNA for the CDR3 is TGTGCCAGCAGCTTGGTGGGTCAGGGAACCTACGAGCAGTACTTC. This translates into CASSLVGQGTYEQYF.

This chain uses TRBV7-2 with TRBJ2-7, with 8 bases that match TRBD1. The CDR3 is 14 amino acids. The ends lost 5 bases at V and 4 bases at J; junction bases unmatched: 7. From germline, CDR1 is SGHTA and CDR2 FQGNSA. CDR3 coding DNA: TGTGCCAGCAGCCCGAGGGACAGGTGGTACGAGCAGTACTTC. It translates to CASSPRDRWYEQYF.

The V gene is TRBV10-3, the J gene TRBJ2-3; TRBD2 aligns across 12 bases. Germline assignment: CDR1 ENHRY and CDR2 SYGVKD. This CDR3 contains 18 residues. J lost 2 bases, V lost 4 bases, and 10 bases had no gene match. The CDR3 here is CAISGTSGATSLTDTQYF. Written as DNA, the CDR3 is TGTGCCATCAGTGGGACTAGCGGGGCCACGAGTCTCACAGATACGCAGTATTTT.

CDR3 protein: CASSPQDRGLNTEAFF. The CDR3 bases are TGTGCCAGCAGCCCCCAGGACAGGGGATTGAACACTGAAGCTTTCTTT. The chain has TRBV7-8 and TRBJ1-1; 9 nucleotides agree with TRBD1. Germline values: CDR1 SGHVS, CDR2 FQNEAQ. The CDR3 loop spans 16 amino acids. Losses at the gene ends were 5 bases for V and 0 bases for J; bases not matched to a gene: 7.

This clone was recorded once. V gene TRBV4-1 combines with J gene TRBJ2-1; TRBD2 aligns across 16 bases. Germline V gene lookup returns CDR1 MGHRA and CDR2 YSYEKL. The CDR3 sequence is 16 residues long. The ends lost 3 bases at V and 8 bases at J; junction bases unmatched: 4. The CDR3 DNA sequence: TGCGCCAGCAGCCAGGGACTAGCGGGGGGGCGCGATGAGCAGTTCTTC. It translates to CASSQGLAGGRDEQFF.